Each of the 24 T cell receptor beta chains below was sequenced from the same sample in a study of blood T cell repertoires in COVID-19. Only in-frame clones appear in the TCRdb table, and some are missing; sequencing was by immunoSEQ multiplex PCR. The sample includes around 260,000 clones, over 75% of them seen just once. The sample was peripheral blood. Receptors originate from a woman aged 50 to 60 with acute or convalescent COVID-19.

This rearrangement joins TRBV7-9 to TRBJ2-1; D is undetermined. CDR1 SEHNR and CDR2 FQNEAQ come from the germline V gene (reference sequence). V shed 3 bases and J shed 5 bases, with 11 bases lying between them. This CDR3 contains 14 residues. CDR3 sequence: CASSLRNRDNEQFF. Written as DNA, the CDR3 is TGTGCCAGCAGCTTGAGAAACAGAGACAATGAGCAGTTCTTC.

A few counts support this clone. The CDR3 loop reads CASSDGTGTYEQYF. The CDR3 DNA reads TGTGCCAGCAGTGATGGGACAGGGACCTACGAGCAGTACTTC. This chain joins TRBV6-1 and TRBJ2-7, with 9 bases lining up with TRBD1. Unmatched junction bases numbered 2, after V lost 3 bases and J lost 2 bases. This CDR3 has 14 amino acids. From germline, CDR1 is MNHNS and CDR2 SASEGT.

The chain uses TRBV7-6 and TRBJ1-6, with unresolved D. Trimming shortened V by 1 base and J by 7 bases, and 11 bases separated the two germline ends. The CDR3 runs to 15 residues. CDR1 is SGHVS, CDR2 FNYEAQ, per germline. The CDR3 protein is CASSLGLDGNSPLHF. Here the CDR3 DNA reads TGTGCCAGCAGCTTAGGCCTAGATGGGAATTCACCCCTCCACTTT.

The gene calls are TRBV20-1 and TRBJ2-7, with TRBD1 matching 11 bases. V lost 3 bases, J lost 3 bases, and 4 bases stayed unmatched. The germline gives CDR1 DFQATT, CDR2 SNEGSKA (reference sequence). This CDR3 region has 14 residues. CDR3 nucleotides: TGCAGTGCTAGTGACGGGACAGGGGGCTACGAGCAGTACTTC. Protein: CSASDGTGGYEQYF.

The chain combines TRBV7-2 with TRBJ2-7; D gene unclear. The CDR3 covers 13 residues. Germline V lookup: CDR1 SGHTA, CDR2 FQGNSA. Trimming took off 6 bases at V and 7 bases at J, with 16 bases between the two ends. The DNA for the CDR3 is TGTGCCAGCAGGCCTCAGGAAGGTAGGGAGCAGTACTTC. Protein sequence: CASRPQEGREQYF.

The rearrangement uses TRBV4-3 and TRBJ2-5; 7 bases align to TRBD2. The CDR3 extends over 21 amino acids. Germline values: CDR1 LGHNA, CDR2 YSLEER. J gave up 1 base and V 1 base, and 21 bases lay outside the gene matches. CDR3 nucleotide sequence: TGCGCCAGCAGCCAAGCCAGAACCGGGACTACCTCATGGGGTCCCCAAGAGACCCAGTACTTC. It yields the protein CASSQARTGTTSWGPQETQYF.

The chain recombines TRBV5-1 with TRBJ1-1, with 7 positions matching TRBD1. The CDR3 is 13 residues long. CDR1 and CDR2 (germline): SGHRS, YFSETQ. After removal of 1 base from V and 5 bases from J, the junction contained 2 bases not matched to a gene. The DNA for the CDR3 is TGCGCCAGCAGCTTGCCGACAGGGACTGAAGCTTTCTTT. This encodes CASSLPTGTEAFF.

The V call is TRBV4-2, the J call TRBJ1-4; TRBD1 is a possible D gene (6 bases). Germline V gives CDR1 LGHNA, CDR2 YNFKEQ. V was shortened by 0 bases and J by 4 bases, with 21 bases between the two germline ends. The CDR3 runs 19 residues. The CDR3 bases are TGTGCCAGCAGCCAAGATGTCATCAGTGCGGGGGCGGGTAATGAAAAACTGTTTTTT. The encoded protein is CASSQDVISAGAGNEKLFF.

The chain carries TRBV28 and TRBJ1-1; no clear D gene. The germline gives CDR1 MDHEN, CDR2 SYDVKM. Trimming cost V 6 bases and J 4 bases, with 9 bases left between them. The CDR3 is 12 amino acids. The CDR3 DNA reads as TGTGCCAGCAGAGAATCAGGCACTGAAGCTTTCTTT. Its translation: CASRESGTEAFF. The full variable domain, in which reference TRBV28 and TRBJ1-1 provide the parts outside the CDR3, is DVKVTQSSRYLVKRTGEKVFLECVQDMDHENMFWYRQDPGLGLRLIYFSYDVKMKEKGDIPEGYSVSREKKERFSLILESASTNQTSMYLCASRESGTEAFFGQGTRLTVV.

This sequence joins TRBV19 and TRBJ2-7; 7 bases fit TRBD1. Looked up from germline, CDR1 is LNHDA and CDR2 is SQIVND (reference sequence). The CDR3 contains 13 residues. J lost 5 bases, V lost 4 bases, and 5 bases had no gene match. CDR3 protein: CASSKGQWDEQYF. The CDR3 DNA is TGTGCCAGTAGTAAGGGACAGTGGGACGAGCAGTACTTC.

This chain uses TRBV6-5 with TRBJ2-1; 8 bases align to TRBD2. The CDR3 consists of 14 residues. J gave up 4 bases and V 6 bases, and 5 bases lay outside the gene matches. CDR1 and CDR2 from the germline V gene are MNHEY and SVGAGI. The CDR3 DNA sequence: TGTGCCAGCAGGATAGCGGGACCTTACAATGAGCAGTTCTTC. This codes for CASRIAGPYNEQFF.

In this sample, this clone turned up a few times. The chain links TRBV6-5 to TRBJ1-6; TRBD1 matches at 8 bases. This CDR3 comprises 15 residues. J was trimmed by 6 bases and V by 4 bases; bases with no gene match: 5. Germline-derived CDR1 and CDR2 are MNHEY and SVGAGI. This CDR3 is CASSSPDRGNSPLHF. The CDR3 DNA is TGTGCCAGCAGTTCCCCTGACAGGGGTAATTCACCCCTCCACTTT.

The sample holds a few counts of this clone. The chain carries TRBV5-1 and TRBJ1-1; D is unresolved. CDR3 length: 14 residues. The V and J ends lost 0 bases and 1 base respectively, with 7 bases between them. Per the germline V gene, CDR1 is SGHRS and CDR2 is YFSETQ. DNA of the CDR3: TGCGCCAGCAGCTTGGCTGGGAGGAACACTGAAGCTTTCTTT. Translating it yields CASSLAGRNTEAFF.

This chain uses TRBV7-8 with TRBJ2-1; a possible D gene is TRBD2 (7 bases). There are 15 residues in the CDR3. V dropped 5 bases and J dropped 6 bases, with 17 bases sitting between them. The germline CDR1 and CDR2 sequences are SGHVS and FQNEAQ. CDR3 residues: CASSQDRWGGNEQFF. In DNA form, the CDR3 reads TGTGCCAGCAGCCAAGACAGGTGGGGGGGCAATGAGCAGTTCTTC.

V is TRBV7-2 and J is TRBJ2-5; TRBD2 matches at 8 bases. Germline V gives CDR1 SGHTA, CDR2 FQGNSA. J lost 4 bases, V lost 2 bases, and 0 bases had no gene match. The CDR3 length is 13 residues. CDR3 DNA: TGTGCCAGCAGCTTAAGCGGGGGAGAGACCCAGTACTTC. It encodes CASSLSGGETQYF.

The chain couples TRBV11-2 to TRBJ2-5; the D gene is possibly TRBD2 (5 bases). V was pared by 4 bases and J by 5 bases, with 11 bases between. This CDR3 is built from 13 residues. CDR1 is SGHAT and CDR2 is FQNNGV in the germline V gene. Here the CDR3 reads CASSSGIMETQYF. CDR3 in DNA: TGTGCCAGCAGCTCCGGGATTATGGAGACCCAGTACTTC.

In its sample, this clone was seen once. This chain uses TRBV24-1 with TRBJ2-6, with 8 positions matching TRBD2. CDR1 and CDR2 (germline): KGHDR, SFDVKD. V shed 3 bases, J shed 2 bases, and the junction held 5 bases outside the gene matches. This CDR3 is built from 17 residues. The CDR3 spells CATSDGLAYTGANVLTF. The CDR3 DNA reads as TGTGCCACCAGTGATGGACTAGCATATACTGGGGCCAACGTCCTGACTTTC.

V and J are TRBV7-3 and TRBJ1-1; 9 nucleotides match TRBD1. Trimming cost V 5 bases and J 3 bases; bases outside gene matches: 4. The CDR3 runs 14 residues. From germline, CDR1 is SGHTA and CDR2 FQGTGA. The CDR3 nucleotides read TGTGCCAGCAGCCCCGGACAGGGGTACACTGAAGCTTTCTTT. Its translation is CASSPGQGYTEAFF.

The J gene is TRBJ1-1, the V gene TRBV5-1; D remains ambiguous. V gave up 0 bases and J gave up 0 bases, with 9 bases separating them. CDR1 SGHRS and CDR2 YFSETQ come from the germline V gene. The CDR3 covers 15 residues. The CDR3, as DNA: TGCGCCAGCAGCTTGGGTCACGAGATGAACACTGAAGCTTTCTTT. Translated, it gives CASSLGHEMNTEAFF.

CDR3 coding DNA: TGTGCCAGCAGCCACGCGTGGTCGAGGGCTGCTGGAAACACCATATATTTT. Its protein is CASSHAWSRAAGNTIYF. The V gene is TRBV3-1 (or the pseudogene TRBV3-2), the J gene TRBJ1-3; unclear D gene. The CDR3 length is 17 residues. The V and J ends lost 3 bases and 2 bases respectively, with 17 bases between them. Germline CDR1 LGHDT, CDR2 YNNKEL (reference sequence).

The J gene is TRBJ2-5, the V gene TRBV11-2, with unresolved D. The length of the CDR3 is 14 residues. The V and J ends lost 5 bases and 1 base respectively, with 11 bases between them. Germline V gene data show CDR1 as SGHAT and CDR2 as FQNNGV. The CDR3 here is CASSPSAAQETQYF. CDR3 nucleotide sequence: TGTGCCAGCAGCCCGTCTGCGGCCCAAGAGACCCAGTACTTC. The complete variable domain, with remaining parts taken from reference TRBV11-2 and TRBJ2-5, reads EAGVAQSPRYKIIEKRQSVAFWCNPISGHATLYWYQQILGQGPKLLIQFQNNGVVDDSQLPKDRFSAERLKGVDSTLKIQPAKLEDSAVYLCASSPSAAQETQYFGPGTRLLVL.

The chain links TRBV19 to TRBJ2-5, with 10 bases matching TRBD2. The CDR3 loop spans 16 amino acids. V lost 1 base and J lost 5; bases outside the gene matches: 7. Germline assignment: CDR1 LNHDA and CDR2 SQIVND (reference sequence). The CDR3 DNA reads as TGTGCCAGTAGTATAGGGCACCTAGCGGGAGTTGAGACCCAGTACTTC. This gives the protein CASSIGHLAGVETQYF.

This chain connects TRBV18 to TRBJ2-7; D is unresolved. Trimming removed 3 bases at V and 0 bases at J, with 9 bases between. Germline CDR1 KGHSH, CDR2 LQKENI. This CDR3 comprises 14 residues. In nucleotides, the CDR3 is TGTGCCAGCTCACCGGGCAGCAGCTCCTACGAGCAGTACTTC. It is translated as CASSPGSSSYEQYF. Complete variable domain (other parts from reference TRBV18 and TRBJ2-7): NAGVMQNPRHLVRRRGQEARLRCSPMKGHSHVYWYRQLPEEGLKFMVYLQKENIIDESGMPKERFSAEFPKEGPSILRIQQVVRGDSAAYFCASSPGSSSYEQYFGPGTRLTVT.

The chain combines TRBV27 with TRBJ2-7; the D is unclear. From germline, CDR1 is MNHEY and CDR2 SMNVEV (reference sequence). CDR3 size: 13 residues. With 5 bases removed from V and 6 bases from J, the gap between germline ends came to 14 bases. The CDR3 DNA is TGTGCCAGCAGTCCCCTGGGCCCTCTCGAGCAGTACTTC. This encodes CASSPLGPLEQYF.